A single sample is the source of the 17 T cell receptor beta chains below, sequenced in a study of blood T cells in healthy people across ages. Sample-barcoded 5' priming and a J-beta primer mix drove a second PCR of about 6 to 12 cycles. TCRdb passed the 5' RACE reads through MiXCR, listing each CDR3 protein once. Of around 800,000 distinct CDR3 sequences detected, more than 25% appear once; the ten largest clones hold roughly 3.1%. This same sample was also taken into another study, of T cells of mothers and their children.

The specimen sequenced was blood. The source of these receptors is a boy younger than 18 in good health.

CDR3 in amino acids: CASSSPTGLEQFF. CDR3 DNA sequence: TGTGCCAGCAGCTCGCCGACAGGGTTAGAGCAGTTCTTC. The chain combines TRBV7-2 with TRBJ2-1; TRBD1 matches at 7 bases. CDR3 length: 13 residues. Looked up from germline, CDR1 is SGHTA and CDR2 is FQGNSA. With V trimmed by 4 bases and J by 10 bases, 7 bases remained unmatched.

This clonotype has a handful of counts. The chain has TRBV29-1 and TRBJ2-3, with 7 bases that match TRBD2. This CDR3 is built from 17 residues. The ends lost 3 bases at V and 2 bases at J; junction bases unmatched: 14. Per germline, CDR1 SQVTM and CDR2 ANQGSEA. The CDR3 coding sequence is TGCAGCGTTGATGGAAAAAGACTAGCCCGGGCCACAGATACGCAGTATTTT. Residues: CSVDGKRLARATDTQYF.

The chain recombines TRBV9 with TRBJ2-3, with 9 bases identical to TRBD1. V was clipped by 0 bases and J by 4 bases; unmatched bases: 6. Germline assignment: CDR1 SGDLS and CDR2 YYNGEE. CDR3 length equals 16 residues. In nucleotides, the CDR3 is TGTGCCAGCAGCGTAGAAGGGACAGGGAGGTCAGATACGCAGTATTTT. Protein sequence: CASSVEGTGRSDTQYF.

J is TRBJ2-5 and V is TRBV11-2, with D possibly matching TRBD2 (6 bases). The CDR3 sequence is 14 residues long. V shed 0 bases and J shed 5 bases, with 10 bases lying between them. The germline V gene encodes CDR1 SGHAT and CDR2 FQNNGV. CDR3 sequence: CASSLDTSFETQYF. The CDR3 DNA follows: TGTGCCAGCAGCTTAGATACTAGCTTCGAGACCCAGTACTTC.

This clonotype was seen a few times. The chain is built from TRBV11-2 and TRBJ2-5; D call uncertain. In germline, CDR1 is SGHAT, CDR2 FQNNGV. The CDR3 runs 15 residues. V was trimmed by 1 base and J by 0 bases, leaving 9 bases between them. In DNA, the CDR3 is TGTGCCAGCAGCTTAGGGGGTTTCAACCAAGAGACCCAGTACTTC. This translates into CASSLGGFNQETQYF.

Turning to this clonotype: Relative to the germline gene, one junction end is altered; a read error may explain this. V gene TRBV7-9 combines with J gene TRBJ1-5; 7 nucleotides match TRBD1. Looked up from germline, CDR1 is SEHNR and CDR2 is FQNEAQ (reference sequence). The CDR3 consists of 15 residues. The CDR3 DNA reads TGCGCCAGCAGCTTGGGGACAGCTAGCAATCAGCCCCAGCATTTT. Protein: CASSLGTASNQPQHF.

This clonotype was detected only a few times. This clone may be a read error of a much larger clone one base away. The chain combines TRBV9 with TRBJ2-3; either TRBD1 or TRBD2 may supply D (7 bases each). This CDR3 has 16 amino acids. The germline CDR1 and CDR2 sequences are SGDLS and YYNGEE. Here the CDR3 reads CASSAPGGTEEDTQCF. The DNA of the CDR3 is TGTGCCAGCAGCGCCCCCGGGGGGACAGAGGAGGATACGCAGTGTTTT.

The rearrangement uses TRBV29-1 and TRBJ2-1; 11 nucleotides match TRBD2. The CDR3 length is 15 residues. V shed 5 bases, J shed 0 bases, and the junction held 3 bases outside the gene matches. Germline values: CDR1 SQVTM, CDR2 ANQGSEA. Written as DNA, the CDR3 is TGCAGCGTTTCAGGACTAGCGGGCTCCTACAATGAGCAGTTCTTC. Translating gives CSVSGLAGSYNEQFF.

This clonotype has just a few counts. The V and J genes are TRBV18 and TRBJ2-5; 8 nucleotides match TRBD2. Matching the DNA end better, TRBJ2-7 makes the J call doubtful. Germline loops: CDR1 KGHSH, CDR2 LQKENI. This CDR3 contains 16 residues. The CDR3 DNA follows: TGTGCCAGCTCACCACCGACGGGGGGGAGCTCCTACGAGCAGTACTTC. Its translation: CASSPPTGGSSYEQYF.

The chain employs TRBV7-6 and TRBJ2-3, with a tentative D call TRBD2 (6 bases). The CDR3 consists of 15 residues. Trimming left V 5 bases short and J 6 bases short, with 18 bases between. The V gene's germline CDR1 is SGHVS and CDR2 FNYEAQ. The CDR3 sequence: CASSPARGAGDTQYF. The CDR3 nucleotides are TGTGCCAGCAGCCCCGCACGAGGGGCGGGGGATACGCAGTATTTT.

This clonotype appeared a few times. The rearrangement links TRBV12-3 or TRBV12-4 to TRBJ2-5, with 10 bases that match TRBD2. V shed 2 bases, J shed 2 bases, and the junction held 5 bases outside the gene matches. This CDR3 has 16 amino acids. CDR3 sequence reads: CASSLKLAGLQETQYF. DNA of the CDR3: TGTGCCAGCAGTTTAAAACTAGCGGGGTTACAAGAGACCCAGTACTTC.

The chain recombines TRBV2 with TRBJ1-2, with TRBD1 matching over 8 bases. J gave up 7 bases and V 1 base, and 5 bases lay outside the gene matches. The CDR3 spans 14 residues. The germline V gene has CDR1 SNHLY and CDR2 FYNNEI. CDR3 sequence (DNA): TGTGCCAGCAGTGAAGATCAGGGGGCGGGTGGCTACACCTTC. This translates into CASSEDQGAGGYTF.

The chain joins TRBV5-6 to TRBJ1-3, with TRBD1 matching 8 bases. J lost 1 base, V lost 1 base, and 10 bases had no gene match. The CDR3 spans 18 residues. Per the germline V gene, CDR1 is SGHDT and CDR2 is YYEEEE. The CDR3 sequence: CASSLPETGAASGNTIYF. Here the CDR3 DNA reads TGTGCCAGCAGCTTGCCGGAGACAGGGGCGGCTTCTGGAAACACCATATATTTT.

The chain uses TRBV12-3 or TRBV12-4 and TRBJ1-6; 9 bases match TRBD1. Trimming took 8 bases from V and 7 from J; bases not matched to a gene: 6. This CDR3 region has 14 residues. The CDR3 sequence is CASGPGQGNSPLHF. In nucleotides, the CDR3 is TGTGCCAGCGGACCGGGACAGGGAAATTCACCCCTCCACTTT.

The chain couples TRBV18 to TRBJ2-2, with D hard to call. Germline V lookup: CDR1 KGHSH, CDR2 LQKENI. The CDR3 is 16 residues long. V gave up 0 bases and J gave up 2 bases, with 10 bases separating them. CDR3 sequence reads: CASSPPNRQNTGELFF. For the CDR3, the DNA is TGTGCCAGCTCACCACCGAACAGACAAAACACCGGGGAGCTGTTTTTT.

This clonotype was seen a few times. The CDR3 sequence is CASSLHRVQETQYF. Written as DNA, the CDR3 is TGTGCCAGCAGTTTACACAGGGTCCAAGAGACCCAGTACTTC. The genes are TRBV12-3 or TRBV12-4 and TRBJ2-5; TRBD1 is a possible D gene (6 bases). There are 14 residues in the CDR3. The germline V and J ends were trimmed by 2 bases and 1 base, with 8 bases remaining between them.

This chain uses TRBV10-3 with TRBJ1-1; maybe TRBD1 (5 bases). The CDR3 totals 13 residues. V dropped 10 bases and J dropped 6 bases, with 18 bases sitting between them. Germline values: CDR1 ENHRY, CDR2 SYGVKD. Written as DNA, the CDR3 is TGTGCCACCAGAGAGGCGAGGGACGCTGAAGCTTTCTTT. Translating it yields CATREARDAEAFF.